This record looks at one T cell receptor beta chain sequence and its context. Method: immunoSEQ multiplex PCR; TCRdb's copy keeps in-frame clones and lacks some. The profile shows about 710,000 clones, more than 70% of them singletons. The data were obtained in a study of shared T cell receptors in the human thymus. Germline CDR1 is SGHRS and CDR2 is YFSETQ. There are 18 residues in the CDR3. With 1 base removed from V and 0 bases from J, the gap between germline ends came to 16 bases. These data were also filed under a second study, of human thymus T cells. That paper adds: Resections that were taken during corrective heart surgery supplied the thymus tissue. Gene usage (both V and J) appeared biased in thymic and blood repertoires. Thymic repertoires of unrelated individuals were reported in related research to overlap highly.

The source is a boy younger than two with a congenital heart defect. The sequenced sample consisted of thymocytes. The rearrangement joins TRBV5-1 to TRBJ1-4; unclear D gene. The CDR3 region has the DNA TGCGCCAGCAGCTTGAGTCAGGCCACCGTTGCAACTAATGAAAAACTGTTTTTT. It translates to CASSLSQATVATNEKLFF.